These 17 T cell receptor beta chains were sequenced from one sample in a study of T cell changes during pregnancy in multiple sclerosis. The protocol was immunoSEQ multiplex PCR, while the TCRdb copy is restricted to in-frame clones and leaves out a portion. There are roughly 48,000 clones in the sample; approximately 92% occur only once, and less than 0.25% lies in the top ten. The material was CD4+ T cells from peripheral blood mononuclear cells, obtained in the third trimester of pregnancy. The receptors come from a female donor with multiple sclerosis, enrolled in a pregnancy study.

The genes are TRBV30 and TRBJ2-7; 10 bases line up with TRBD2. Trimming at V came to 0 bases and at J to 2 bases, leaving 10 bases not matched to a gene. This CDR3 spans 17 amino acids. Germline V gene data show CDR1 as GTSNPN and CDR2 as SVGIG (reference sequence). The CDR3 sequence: CAWSVRFGTSVTYEQYF. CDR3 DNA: TGTGCCTGGAGTGTCCGGTTCGGGACTAGCGTCACCTACGAGCAGTACTTC.

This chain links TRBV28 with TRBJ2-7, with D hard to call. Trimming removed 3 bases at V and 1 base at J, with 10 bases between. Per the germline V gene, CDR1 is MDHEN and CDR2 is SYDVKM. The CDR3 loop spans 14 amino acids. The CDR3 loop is CASSLYRPSYEQYF. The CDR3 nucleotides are TGTGCCAGCAGTTTGTACAGACCGTCCTACGAGCAGTACTTC.

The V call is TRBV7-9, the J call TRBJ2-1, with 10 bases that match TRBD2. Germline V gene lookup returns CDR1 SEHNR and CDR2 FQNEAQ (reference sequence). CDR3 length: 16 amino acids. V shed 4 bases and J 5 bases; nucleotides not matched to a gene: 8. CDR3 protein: CASSSWGLAGDNEQFF. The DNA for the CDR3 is TGTGCCAGCAGCTCTTGGGGGCTAGCGGGGGACAATGAGCAGTTCTTC.

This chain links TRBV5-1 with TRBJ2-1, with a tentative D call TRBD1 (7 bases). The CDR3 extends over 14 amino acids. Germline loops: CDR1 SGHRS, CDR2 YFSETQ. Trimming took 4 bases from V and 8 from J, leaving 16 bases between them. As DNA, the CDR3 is TGCGCCAGCAGCCCGAGACAGGGAGGCTATGAGCAGTTCTTC. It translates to CASSPRQGGYEQFF.

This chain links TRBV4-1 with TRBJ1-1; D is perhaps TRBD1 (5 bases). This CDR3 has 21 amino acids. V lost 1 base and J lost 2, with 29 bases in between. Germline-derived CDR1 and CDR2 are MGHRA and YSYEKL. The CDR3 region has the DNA TGCGCCAGCAGCCAAGTATGGGGGGAGACGGGTCTACTAAACCCTAACACTGAAGCTTTCTTT. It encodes CASSQVWGETGLLNPNTEAFF.

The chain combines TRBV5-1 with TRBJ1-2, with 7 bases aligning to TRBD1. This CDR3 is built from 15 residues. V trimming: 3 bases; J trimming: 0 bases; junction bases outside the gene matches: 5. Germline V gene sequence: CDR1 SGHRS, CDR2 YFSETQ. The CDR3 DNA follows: TGCGCCAGCAGCTCCGGGACAGCTACTAACTATGGCTACACCTTC. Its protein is CASSSGTATNYGYTF.

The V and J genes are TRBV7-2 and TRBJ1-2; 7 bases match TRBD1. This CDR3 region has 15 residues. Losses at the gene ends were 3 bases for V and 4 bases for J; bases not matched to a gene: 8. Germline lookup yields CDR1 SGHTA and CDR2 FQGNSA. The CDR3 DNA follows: TGTGCCAGCAGCTTCTCGACAGGGCCATCCTATGGCTACACCTTC. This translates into CASSFSTGPSYGYTF. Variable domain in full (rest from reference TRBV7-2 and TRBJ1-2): GAGVSQSPSNKVTEKGKDVELRCDPISGHTALYWYRQSLGQGLEFLIYFQGNSAPDKSGLPSDRFSAERTGGSVSTLTIQRTQQEDSAVYLCASSFSTGPSYGYTFGSGTRLTVV.

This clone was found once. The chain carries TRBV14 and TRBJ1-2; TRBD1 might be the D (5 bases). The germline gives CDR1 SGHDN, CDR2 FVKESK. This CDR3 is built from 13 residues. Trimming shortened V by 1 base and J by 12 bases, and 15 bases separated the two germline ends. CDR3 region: CASSQVATARHTF. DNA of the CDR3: TGTGCCAGCAGCCAAGTCGCGACAGCGAGGCACACCTTC.

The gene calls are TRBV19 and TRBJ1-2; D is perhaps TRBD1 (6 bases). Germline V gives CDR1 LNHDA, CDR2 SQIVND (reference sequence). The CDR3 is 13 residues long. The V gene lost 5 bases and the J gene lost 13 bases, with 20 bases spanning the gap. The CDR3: CASSQGTAQTITF. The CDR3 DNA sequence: TGTGCCAGTAGTCAGGGGACGGCCCAAACGATCACCTTC.

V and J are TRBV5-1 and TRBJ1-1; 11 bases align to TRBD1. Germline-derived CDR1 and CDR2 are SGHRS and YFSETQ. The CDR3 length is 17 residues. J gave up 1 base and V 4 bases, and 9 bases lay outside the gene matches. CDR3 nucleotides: TGCGCCAGCAGCCGCGGACAGGGGGCGCAGACGAACACTGAAGCTTTCTTT. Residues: CASSRGQGAQTNTEAFF.

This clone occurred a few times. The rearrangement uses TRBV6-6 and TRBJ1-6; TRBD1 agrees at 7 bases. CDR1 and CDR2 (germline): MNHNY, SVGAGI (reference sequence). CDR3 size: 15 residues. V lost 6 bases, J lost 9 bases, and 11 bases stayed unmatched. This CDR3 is CASRPGQDGVSPLHF. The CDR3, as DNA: TGTGCCAGCAGACCCGGACAGGATGGAGTTTCACCCCTCCACTTT.

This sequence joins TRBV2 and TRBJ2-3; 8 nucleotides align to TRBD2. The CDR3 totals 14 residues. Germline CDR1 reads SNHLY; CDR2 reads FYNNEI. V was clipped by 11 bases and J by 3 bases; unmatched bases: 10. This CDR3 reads CAERRAGVTDTQYF. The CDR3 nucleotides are TGTGCCGAACGGAGAGCGGGAGTTACAGATACGCAGTATTTT.

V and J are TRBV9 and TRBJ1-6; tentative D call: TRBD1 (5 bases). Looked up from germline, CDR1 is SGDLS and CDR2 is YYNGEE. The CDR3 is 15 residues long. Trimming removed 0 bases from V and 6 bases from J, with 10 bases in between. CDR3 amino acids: CASSVEAGLNSPLHF. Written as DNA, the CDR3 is TGTGCCAGCAGCGTAGAGGCAGGGCTTAATTCACCCCTCCACTTT.

The DNA of the CDR3 is TGTGCCAGCAGTTCAAGGCCGGGACTCAAACACTCCTACGAGCAGTACTTC. Protein product: CASSSRPGLKHSYEQYF. This chain joins TRBV28 and TRBJ2-7; maybe TRBD2 (6 bases). V was cut by 4 bases and J by 0 bases, with 19 bases left in between. Germline CDR1 reads MDHEN; CDR2 reads SYDVKM. The CDR3 length is 17 residues.

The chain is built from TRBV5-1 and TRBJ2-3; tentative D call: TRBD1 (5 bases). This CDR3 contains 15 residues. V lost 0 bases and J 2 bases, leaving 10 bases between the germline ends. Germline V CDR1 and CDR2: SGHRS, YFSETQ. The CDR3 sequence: CASSLGQGITDTQYF. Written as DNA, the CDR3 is TGCGCCAGCAGCTTGGGCCAGGGAATCACAGATACGCAGTATTTT.

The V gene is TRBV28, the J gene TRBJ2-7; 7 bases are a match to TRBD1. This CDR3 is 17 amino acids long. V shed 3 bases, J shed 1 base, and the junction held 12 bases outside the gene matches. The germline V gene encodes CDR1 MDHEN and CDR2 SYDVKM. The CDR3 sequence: CASSFVLETGKSYEQYF. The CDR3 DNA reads TGTGCCAGCAGTTTCGTCCTTGAGACAGGGAAATCCTACGAGCAGTACTTC. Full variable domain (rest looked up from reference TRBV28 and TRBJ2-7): DVKVTQSSRYLVKRTGEKVFLECVQDMDHENMFWYRQDPGLGLRLIYFSYDVKMKEKGDIPEGYSVSREKKERFSLILESASTNQTSMYLCASSFVLETGKSYEQYFGPGTRLTVT.

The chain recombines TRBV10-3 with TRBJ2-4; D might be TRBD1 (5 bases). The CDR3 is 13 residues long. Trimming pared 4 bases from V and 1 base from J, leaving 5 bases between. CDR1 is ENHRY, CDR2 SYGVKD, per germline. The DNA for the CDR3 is TGTGCCATCAGTGCAGGGGCCAAAAACATTCAGTACTTC. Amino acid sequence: CAISAGAKNIQYF.